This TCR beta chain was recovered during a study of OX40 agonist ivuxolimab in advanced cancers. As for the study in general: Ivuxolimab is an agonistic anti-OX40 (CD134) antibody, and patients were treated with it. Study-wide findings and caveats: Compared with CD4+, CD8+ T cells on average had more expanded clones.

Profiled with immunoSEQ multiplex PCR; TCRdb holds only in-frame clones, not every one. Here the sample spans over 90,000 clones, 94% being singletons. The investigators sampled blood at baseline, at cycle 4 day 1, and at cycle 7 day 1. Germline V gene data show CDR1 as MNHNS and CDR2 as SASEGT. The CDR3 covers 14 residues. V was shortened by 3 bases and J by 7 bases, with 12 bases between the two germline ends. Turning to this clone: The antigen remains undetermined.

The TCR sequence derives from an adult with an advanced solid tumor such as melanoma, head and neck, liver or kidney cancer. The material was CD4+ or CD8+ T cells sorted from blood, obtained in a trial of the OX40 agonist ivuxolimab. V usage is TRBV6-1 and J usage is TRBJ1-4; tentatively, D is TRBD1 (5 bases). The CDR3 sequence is CASSDPGLSEKLFF. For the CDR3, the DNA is TGTGCCAGCAGTGATCCGGGACTATCTGAAAAACTGTTTTTT.